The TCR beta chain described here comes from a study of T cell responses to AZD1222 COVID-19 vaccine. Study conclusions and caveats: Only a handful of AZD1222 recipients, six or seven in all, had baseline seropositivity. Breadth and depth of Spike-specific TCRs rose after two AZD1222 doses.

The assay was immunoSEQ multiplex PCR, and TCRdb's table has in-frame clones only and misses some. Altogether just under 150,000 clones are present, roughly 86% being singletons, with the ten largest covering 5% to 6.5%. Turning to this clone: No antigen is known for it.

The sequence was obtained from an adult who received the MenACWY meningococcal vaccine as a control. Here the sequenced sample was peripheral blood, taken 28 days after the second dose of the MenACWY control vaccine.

This chain's CDR3 is CAIRSSANNEKLFF. DNA for the CDR3: TGTGCCATCAGGAGCAGCGCGAATAATGAAAAACTGTTTTTT. The chain employs TRBV10-3 and TRBJ1-4; D call uncertain. V gave up 6 bases and J gave up 4 bases, with 12 bases separating them. This CDR3 region has 14 residues. The germline gives CDR1 ENHRY, CDR2 SYGVKD.